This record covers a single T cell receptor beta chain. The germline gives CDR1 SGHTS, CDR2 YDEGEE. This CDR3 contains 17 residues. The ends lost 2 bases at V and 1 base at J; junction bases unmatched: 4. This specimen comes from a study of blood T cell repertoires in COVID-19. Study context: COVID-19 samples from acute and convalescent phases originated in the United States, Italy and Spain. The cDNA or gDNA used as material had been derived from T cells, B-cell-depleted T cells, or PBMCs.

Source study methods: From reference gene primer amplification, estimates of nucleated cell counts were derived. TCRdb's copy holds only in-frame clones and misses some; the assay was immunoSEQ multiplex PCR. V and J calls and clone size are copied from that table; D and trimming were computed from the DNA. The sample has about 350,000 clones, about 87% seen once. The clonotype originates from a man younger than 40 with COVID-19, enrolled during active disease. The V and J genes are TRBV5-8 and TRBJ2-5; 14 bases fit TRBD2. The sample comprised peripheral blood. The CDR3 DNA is TGTGCCAGCAGCTTAGGACTAGCGGGGGGCGGCCAAGAGACCCAGTACTTC. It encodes CASSLGLAGGGQETQYF.